The count of the clone carrying this T cell receptor (beta chain) is one. Its antigen is not identified. This entry is derived from a study of T-cell reconstitution after alpha-beta-depleted transplantation in children. It was with unique molecular identifiers that the TCRbeta library was prepared. TCRdb re-derived calls from the PCR reads in MiXCR, one entry per CDR3 protein. Counted here are roughly 340,000 distinct CDR3 sequences, 16% occurring once; the ten biggest clones make up roughly two fifths. The CDR3 covers 15 residues. V shed 0 bases and J 10 bases; nucleotides not matched to a gene: 8. CDR1 and CDR2 from the germline V gene are LGHNA and YSLEER. Study-wide points: Expanded graft clones numbering several hundred reportedly gave rise to alpha-beta T cells about two months after transplant.

This sequence was found in a male patient between 2 and 10 years old who had a stem cell transplant for acute lymphoblastic leukemia, so the T cells may come from the graft donor. The sample was PBMCs, mostly from graft donor cells, taken 360 days after TCRalphabeta/CD19-depleted stem cell transplant. The chain couples TRBV4-3 to TRBJ2-5, with 10 nucleotides matching TRBD2. The CDR3: CASSQDRSGRAIQYF. CDR3 in DNA: TGCGCCAGCAGCCAAGACCGAAGCGGGAGGGCCATCCAGTACTTC.